A single sample gave rise to the 15 T cell receptor beta chains below, sequenced in a study of blood T cells in healthy people across ages. A second roughly 6 to 11 cycle PCR used barcoded and J-beta primers. TCRdb called the 5' RACE reads again in MiXCR, with one record for every CDR3 protein. The sample lists 1.5 million to 2 million distinct CDR3 sequences, roughly 30% occurring once. The sample consisted of blood. The receptors were sampled from a woman aged 25-40 years in good health.

This clonotype occurred a few times. The genes are TRBV6-1 and TRBJ2-4; D tentatively fits TRBD1 or TRBD2 (6 bases each). The DNA end lines up better with TRBJ2-7; the J call may be wrong. The CDR3 length is 15 residues. Germline V gives CDR1 MNHNS, CDR2 SASEGT. CDR3 coding DNA: TGTGCCAGCAGTGAATTGATGGGGGGCAGCTACGAGCAGTACTTC. Encoded protein: CASSELMGGSYEQYF.

V usage is TRBV10-3 and J usage is TRBJ2-1; 13 positions agree with TRBD2. This CDR3 is 19 amino acids long. Per germline, CDR1 ENHRY and CDR2 SYGVKD. Losses at the gene ends were 3 bases for V and 10 bases for J; bases not matched to a gene: 18. CDR3 nucleotides: TGTGCCATCAGTGACCCCGGGACTAGCGGGGATAGACCCCGCTACGAGCAGTTCTTC. This encodes CAISDPGTSGDRPRYEQFF.

This clonotype was picked up a small number of times. V gene TRBV25-1 combines with J gene TRBJ2-3, with 11 bases aligning to TRBD2. Germline CDR1 and CDR2: MGHDK and SYGVNS. V trimming: 4 bases; J trimming: 2 bases; junction bases outside the gene matches: 8. There are 17 residues in the CDR3. Here the CDR3 DNA reads TGTGCCAGCAGTGCTAAAGGACTAGCGGGCTTCACAGATACGCAGTATTTT. Protein sequence: CASSAKGLAGFTDTQYF.

Details on this clonotype: A much larger clone differs from this one at a single base, so this may be a read error. The chain has TRBV5-4 and TRBJ2-5; D is unclear. The DNA end is a closer match to TRBJ2-1, so the J assignment may be wrong. Germline CDR1 is SGHNT and CDR2 is YYREEE (reference sequence). The CDR3 is made up of 15 amino acids. The chain's CDR3 is CASSPRIDSQETQFF. The CDR3 nucleotides are TGTGCCAGCAGCCCGAGAATCGACTCCCAAGAGACCCAGTTCTTC.

This chain uses TRBV30 with TRBJ1-1; 9 bases align to TRBD1. The V segment lost 3 bases and the J segment 4 bases; nucleotides outside the gene matches: 6. Germline V gene sequence: CDR1 GTSNPN, CDR2 SVGIG (reference sequence). This CDR3 has 14 residues. The CDR3 DNA sequence: TGTGCCTGGAGCGAAACAGGGGGCGGCACTGAAGCTTTCTTT. Translating gives CAWSETGGGTEAFF. Full variable domain (outside the CDR3, taken from reference TRBV30 and TRBJ1-1): SQTIHQWPATLVQPVGSPLSLECTVEGTSNPNLYWYRQAAGRGLQLLFYSVGIGQISSEVPQNLSASRPQDRQFILSSKKLLLSDSGFYLCAWSETGGGTEAFFGQGTRLTVV.

V is TRBV5-1 and J is TRBJ1-1, with 8 bases lining up with TRBD1. This CDR3 has 16 residues. V shed 7 bases, J shed 3 bases, and the junction held 14 bases outside the gene matches. Germline CDR1 is SGHRS and CDR2 is YFSETQ. CDR3 in amino acids: CASGPSDRVRDTEAFF. For the CDR3, the DNA is TGCGCCAGCGGGCCATCGGACAGGGTTAGAGACACTGAAGCTTTCTTT.

There are many counts of this clonotype. The chain uses TRBV18 and TRBJ2-1; D is uncertain. CDR3 size: 12 residues. V dropped 3 bases and J dropped 9 bases, with 9 bases sitting between them. CDR1 and CDR2 (germline): KGHSH, LQKENI. CDR3 region: CASSPQLGEQFF. The CDR3 nucleotides read TGTGCCAGCTCACCCCAATTGGGTGAGCAGTTCTTC.

The V gene is TRBV18, the J gene TRBJ2-1; unclear D gene. Trimming took off 5 bases at V and 8 bases at J, with 10 bases between the two ends. This CDR3 is 12 amino acids long. Germline V CDR1 and CDR2: KGHSH, LQKENI. This CDR3 is CASSSSRYEQFF. Written as DNA, the CDR3 is TGTGCCAGCTCAAGCTCTCGGTATGAGCAGTTCTTC.

The rearrangement uses TRBV20-1 and TRBJ1-5; TRBD1 agrees at 7 bases. Trimming took 5 bases from V and 11 from J; bases not matched to a gene: 15. CDR1 and CDR2 from the germline V gene are DFQATT and SNEGSKA (reference sequence). The CDR3 covers 14 residues. Written as DNA, the CDR3 is TGCAGTGCTGAGGACCAGGGGGGCCTAACAACCCAGCATTTT. It translates to CSAEDQGGLTTQHF.

A word on this clonotype: Germline is not matched at one junction end, which may reflect a read error. The CDR3: CASSTQGHRERFF. DNA of the CDR3: TGTGCCAGCAGCACGCAGGGGCATCGTGAGCGGTTCTTC. The V call is TRBV7-2, the J call TRBJ2-1; D may be TRBD1 (6 bases). Germline lookup yields CDR1 SGHTA and CDR2 FQGNSA. The CDR3 has 13 amino acids.

A remark on this clonotype: Germline and junction disagree at one end, which may indicate a read error. This sequence joins TRBV5-6 and TRBJ2-1, with D tentatively TRBD2 (6 bases). The CDR3 consists of 16 residues. From germline, CDR1 is SGHDT and CDR2 YYEEEE. As DNA, the CDR3 is TGTGCCGGCAGCCCCGGACTCGGGAGCTCCTACAATGAGCAGTTCTTC. The encoded protein is CAGSPGLGSSYNEQFF.

V usage is TRBV20-1 and J usage is TRBJ2-5; 12 bases fit TRBD2. Germline CDR1 is DFQATT and CDR2 is SNEGSKA (reference sequence). The CDR3 spans 14 residues. The trim removed 5 bases at V and 5 bases at J, leaving 6 bases unmatched. For the CDR3, the DNA is TGCAGTGCTTTTCTAGCGGGAGGGATGGAGACCCAGTACTTC. Translated: CSAFLAGGMETQYF.

A remark on this clonotype: This may be a read error, as it is one base from a much larger clone. This rearrangement joins TRBV20-1 to TRBJ2-7, with TRBD2 matching 10 bases. The germline CDR1 and CDR2 sequences are DFQATT and SNEGSKA (reference sequence). Germline trimming cut 0 bases from V and 1 base from J; bases unmatched to any gene: 3. The length of the CDR3 is 15 residues. The CDR3 protein is CSAREGTSESYEQYF. CDR3 DNA sequence: TGCAGTGCTAGAGAGGGGACTAGCGAGTCCTACGAGCAGTACTTC.

The table lists this clonotype with a few counts. The J gene is TRBJ1-3, the V gene TRBV6-6, with D possibly TRBD1 on 5 matching bases. Germline lookup yields CDR1 MNHNY and CDR2 SVGAGI (reference sequence). The CDR3 runs to 14 residues. Trimming shortened V by 6 bases and J by 4 bases, and 13 bases separated the two germline ends. The CDR3 coding sequence is TGTGCCAGCAGAACCGGGACCCTGGGAAACACCATATATTTT. Amino acids: CASRTGTLGNTIYF.

This clonotype was counted only a few times. The junction and the germline gene differ at one end; a read error may be behind it. The chain combines TRBV6-1 with TRBJ2-7; 8 nucleotides line up with TRBD2. In germline, CDR1 is MNHNS, CDR2 SASEGT. The CDR3 has 17 amino acids. The CDR3 is CASSDRGSGSGVYDQYF. CDR3 DNA sequence: TGTGCCAGCAGTGATCGAGGTTCGGGTAGCGGGGTCTACGATCAGTACTTC.